Below, 3 T cell receptor beta chains from the same sample are listed, as sequenced in a study of blood T cell repertoires in COVID-19 (dated by TCRdb to 2018 to 2020). The library relied on the immunoSEQ multiplex PCR assay. The immuneACCESS repertoire file appears here via TCRdb, limited to in-frame rearrangements. These files lack a portion of the clones; in checked studies, under half of the deficit traces to unresolved V genes, and the cause of the others is not known. The sample records roughly 200,000 clones, over 65% of which are singletons. The ten most abundant clones make up about 20% of the sample. Sequencing was carried out using peripheral blood. The receptors originated from a person in their 70s with COVID-19, enrolled during active disease.

This sequence joins TRBV4-1 and TRBJ2-5, with D possibly being TRBD2 (7 bases). V was shortened by 4 bases and J by 5 bases, with 20 bases between the two germline ends. This CDR3 is 16 amino acids long. The V gene's germline CDR1 is MGHRA and CDR2 YSYEKL. The CDR3 loop reads CASSPGFGPGGETQYF. Written as DNA, the CDR3 is TGCGCCAGCAGCCCCGGGTTCGGCCCGGGGGGCGAGACCCAGTACTTC.

The genes are TRBV29-1 and TRBJ1-4; TRBD1 agrees at 7 bases. V dropped 5 bases and J dropped 0; count of bases not matched to a gene: 15. Germline loops: CDR1 SQVTM, CDR2 ANQGSEA. This CDR3 has 18 residues. CDR3 sequence reads: CSVTGLTGADPTNEKLFF. CDR3 DNA sequence: TGCAGCGTTACCGGCTTAACAGGGGCGGACCCAACTAATGAAAAACTGTTTTTT. The full variable domain, its missing parts supplied by reference TRBV29-1 and TRBJ1-4, is SAVISQKPSRDICQRGTSLTIQCQVDSQVTMMFWYRQQPGQSLTLIATANQGSEATYESGFVIDKFPISRPNLTFSTLTVSNMSPEDSSIYLCSVTGLTGADPTNEKLFFGSGTQLSVL.

The chain combines TRBV19 with TRBJ1-2, with 8 bases that match TRBD1. V trimming: 8 bases; J trimming: 2 bases; junction bases outside the gene matches: 10. CDR3 length: 15 residues. Germline V CDR1 and CDR2: LNHDA, SQIVND (reference sequence). The DNA for the CDR3 is TGTGCCAGTGCTACGCCGACAGGGGCGAACTATGGCTACACCTTC. Amino acids: CASATPTGANYGYTF.